A single sample is the source of the 6 T cell receptor beta chains below, sequenced in a study of cytomegalovirus exposure and HLA in healthy donors. The PCR used 60 Vbeta and 13 Jbeta primers. Clones were read by immunoSEQ multiplex PCR, and TCRdb kept only the in-frame ones, dropping some. The top ten clones hold 1.5% to 2% of a sample with over 150,000 clones, 75% to 85% of them seen once. Sequences were obtained from PBMCs. The receptors stem from a woman aged 18-35 years in good health and CMV-seronegative.

The chain has TRBV19 and TRBJ1-2; D uncertain. With 11 bases removed from V and 5 bases from J, the gap between germline ends came to 12 bases. CDR1 and CDR2 from the germline V gene are LNHDA and SQIVND (reference sequence). The CDR3 runs to 11 residues. The CDR3 sequence is CALWQRYGYTF. DNA for the CDR3: TGTGCCCTCTGGCAGCGTTATGGCTACACCTTC.

The chain combines TRBV18 with TRBJ1-1; D not certain. The CDR3 loop spans 12 amino acids. V lost 6 bases and J lost 5, with 10 bases in between. Germline-derived CDR1 and CDR2 are KGHSH and LQKENI. The CDR3 DNA is TGTGCCAGCTCGTCTCGGAGGACTGAAGCTTTCTTT. Its protein product is CASSSRRTEAFF.

CDR3 amino acids: CASSYSDRVISPLHF. The CDR3 nucleotides read TGTGCCAGCAGTTACTCTGACAGGGTCATCTCACCCCTCCACTTT. The rearrangement links TRBV6-5 to TRBJ1-6, with TRBD1 identical over 7 bases. Germline assignment: CDR1 MNHEY and CDR2 SVGAGI. The CDR3 has 15 residues. V shed 0 bases and J 10 bases; nucleotides not matched to a gene: 6.

The chain joins TRBV13 to TRBJ2-2, with TRBD2 as a possible D gene (5 bases). The CDR3 is 16 amino acids. The V end was cut by 1 base, the J end by 6 bases, with 15 bases between. From germline, CDR1 is PRHDT and CDR2 FYEKMQ (reference sequence). This chain's CDR3 is CASSLVLAGDAGELFF. CDR3 nucleotide sequence: TGTGCCAGCAGCTTAGTTCTGGCGGGCGACGCCGGGGAGCTGTTTTTT. Drawing the rest from reference TRBV13 and TRBJ2-2, the complete variable domain is AAGVIQSPRHLIKEKRETATLKCYPIPRHDTVYWYQQGPGQDPQFLISFYEKMQSDKGSIPDRFSAQQFSDYHSELNMSSLELGDSALYFCASSLVLAGDAGELFFGEGSRLTVL.

The chain joins TRBV5-6 to TRBJ2-7; D not certain. The CDR3 is 13 residues long. Trimming cost V 3 bases and J 9 bases, with 16 bases left between them. CDR1 and CDR2 (germline): SGHDT, YYEEEE. The CDR3 is CASSYQEITTQYF. The CDR3 nucleotides are TGTGCCAGCAGCTACCAAGAAATAACTACGCAGTACTTC.

This rearrangement joins TRBV5-6 to TRBJ1-3; the match to TRBD1 covers 9 bases. Trimming cost V 4 bases and J 2 bases; bases outside gene matches: 1. This CDR3 is 14 amino acids long. Germline lookup yields CDR1 SGHDT and CDR2 YYEEEE. In DNA, the CDR3 is TGTGCCAGCAGCCGGACAGGGGCTGGAAACACCATATATTTT. Protein sequence: CASSRTGAGNTIYF.